This T cell receptor beta chain was profiled in a study of blood T cell repertoires in COVID-19. Study-wide background: COVID-19 samples, acute and convalescent, were from the United States, Italy and Spain.

Germline CDR1 is SQVTM and CDR2 is ANQGSEA. V dropped 1 base and J dropped 4 bases, with 6 bases sitting between them. This CDR3 has 12 amino acids. The table came from immunoSEQ multiplex PCR; TCRdb's copy has only in-frame clones and leaves some out. This table has 40,000 to 55,000 clones, about nine tenths appearing once. This clonotype was sampled from a woman over 75 with acute or convalescent COVID-19. The rearrangement joins TRBV29-1 to TRBJ2-3, with a weak D call TRBD2 (6 bases). Sequenced material: peripheral blood. This chain's CDR3 is CSVEGGADTQYF. The CDR3 DNA follows: TGCAGCGTTGAAGGCGGGGCAGATACGCAGTATTTT.